This T cell receptor beta chain emerged from a study of cytomegalovirus exposure and HLA in healthy donors. Germline V gene lookup returns CDR1 SGDLS and CDR2 YYNGEE. Trimming removed 2 bases at V and 8 bases at J, with 11 bases between. The CDR3 has 14 amino acids. PCR involved 60 Vbeta and 13 Jbeta primers. Sequenced by immunoSEQ multiplex PCR; TCRdb stores in-frame clones only, minus some. The sample lists around 200,000 clones, around 79% occurring once. This clone was recorded only once. Its antigen is unidentified. Findings and caveats of the study: A few CMV-associated chains proved CMV antigen-specific in vitro.

The receptor comes from a girl aged 2 to 10 in good health and CMV-seronegative. The sequencing input was PBMCs. The V call is TRBV9, the J call TRBJ1-6; the D gene is possibly TRBD1 (6 bases). This chain's CDR3 is CASSVGRGDSPLHF. The CDR3 DNA follows: TGTGCCAGCAGCGTTGGCAGGGGCGATTCACCCCTCCACTTT.